The TCR beta chain described here comes from a study of graft-versus-host responses after intestinal transplantation. Germline trimming cut 5 bases from V and 5 bases from J; bases unmatched to any gene: 8. In germline, CDR1 is MNHEY, CDR2 SMNVEV (reference sequence). There are 14 residues in the CDR3. Using immunoSEQ multiplex PCR, the repertoire was profiled, and TCRdb retains in-frame clones only, with some absent. Among approximately 100,000 clones listed, 93% were seen once. Details on this clone: Its antigen is undetermined.

Study-level results: Allografts of one patient group, those with graft-donor T cell macrochimerism, had high graft-versus-host to host-versus-graft clonal ratios.

This receptor was identified in a human donor who received an intestinal transplant. The chain links TRBV27 to TRBJ2-5; 7 positions agree with TRBD1. The specimen comprised unstimulated CD8+ T cells sorted from spleen or lymph node cells, sampled before intestinal transplant. CDR3 residues: CASSPGTVGETQYF. DNA for the CDR3: TGTGCCAGCAGTCCCGGGACAGTTGGGGAGACCCAGTACTTC.